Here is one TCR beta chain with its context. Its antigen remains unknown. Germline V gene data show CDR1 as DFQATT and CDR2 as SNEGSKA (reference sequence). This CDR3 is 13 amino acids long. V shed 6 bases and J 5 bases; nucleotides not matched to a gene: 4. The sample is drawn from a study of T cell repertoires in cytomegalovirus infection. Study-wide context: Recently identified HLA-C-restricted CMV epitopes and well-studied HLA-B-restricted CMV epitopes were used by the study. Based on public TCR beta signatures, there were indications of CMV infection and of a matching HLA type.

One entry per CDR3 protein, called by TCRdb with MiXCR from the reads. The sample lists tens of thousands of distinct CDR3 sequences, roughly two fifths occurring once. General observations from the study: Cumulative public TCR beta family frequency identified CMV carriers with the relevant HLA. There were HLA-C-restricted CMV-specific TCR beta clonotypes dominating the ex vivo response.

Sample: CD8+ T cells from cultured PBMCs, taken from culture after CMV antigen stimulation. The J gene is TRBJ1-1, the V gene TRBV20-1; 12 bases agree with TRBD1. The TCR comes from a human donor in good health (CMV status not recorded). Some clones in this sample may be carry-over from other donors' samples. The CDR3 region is CSARDRGRTEAFF. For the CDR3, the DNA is TGCAGTGCCAGGGACAGGGGGCGGACTGAAGCTTTCTTT.